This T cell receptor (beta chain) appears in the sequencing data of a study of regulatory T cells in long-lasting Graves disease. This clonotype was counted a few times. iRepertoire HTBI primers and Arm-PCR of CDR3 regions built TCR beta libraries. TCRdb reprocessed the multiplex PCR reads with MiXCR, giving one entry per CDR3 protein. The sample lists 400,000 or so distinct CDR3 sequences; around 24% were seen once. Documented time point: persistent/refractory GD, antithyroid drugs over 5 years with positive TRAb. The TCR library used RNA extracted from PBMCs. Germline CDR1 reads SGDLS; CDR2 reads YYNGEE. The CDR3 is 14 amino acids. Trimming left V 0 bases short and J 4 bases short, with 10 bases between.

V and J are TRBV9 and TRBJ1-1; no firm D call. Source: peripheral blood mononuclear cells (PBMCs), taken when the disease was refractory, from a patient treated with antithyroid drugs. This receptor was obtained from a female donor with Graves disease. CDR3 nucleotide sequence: TGTGCCAGCAGCGTAGAAAGCGTTCGCACTGAAGCTTTCTTT. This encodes CASSVESVRTEAFF.